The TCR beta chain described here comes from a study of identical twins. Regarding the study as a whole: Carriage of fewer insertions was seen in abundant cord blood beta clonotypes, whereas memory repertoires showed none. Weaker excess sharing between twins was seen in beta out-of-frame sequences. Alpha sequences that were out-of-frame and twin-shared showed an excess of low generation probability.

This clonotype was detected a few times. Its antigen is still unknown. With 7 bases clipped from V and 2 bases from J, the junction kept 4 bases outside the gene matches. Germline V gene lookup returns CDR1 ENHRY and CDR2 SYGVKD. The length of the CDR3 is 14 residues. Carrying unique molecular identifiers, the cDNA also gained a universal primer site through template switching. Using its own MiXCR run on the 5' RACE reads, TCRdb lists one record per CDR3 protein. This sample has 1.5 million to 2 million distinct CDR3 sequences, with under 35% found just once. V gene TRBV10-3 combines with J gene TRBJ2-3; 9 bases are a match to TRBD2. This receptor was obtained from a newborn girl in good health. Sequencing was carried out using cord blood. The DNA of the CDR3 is TGTGCCATCACCCAGCGGGAGGCCACAGATACGCAGTATTTT. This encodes CAITQREATDTQYF.